This is a list of T cell receptor beta chains from one sample in a study of blood T cell repertoires in COVID-19. Assay: immunoSEQ multiplex PCR; the TCRdb copy retains only in-frame clones and omits some. The sample shows around 300,000 clones, approximately 85% of them seen only once. The material sequenced was peripheral blood. The receptors here all came from a woman in her sixties or seventies with acute or convalescent COVID-19. The CDR3 runs from the conserved cysteine through the conserved F or W. The D gene is left open where the match is weak. Only some rows state a clone size, as once, few, many or a class for expanded clones.

d_call	v_call	clone_size	j_call	cdr3_aa	cdr3_nt
NA	TRBV7-8	NA	TRBJ1-6	CASSSPRSSYNSPLHF	TGTGCCAGCAGCTCCCCAAGGAGCTCCTATAATTCACCCCTCCACTTT
NA	TRBV6-2/TRBV6-3	NA	TRBJ2-7	CASSYGGTSSGEQYF	TGTGCCAGCAGTTACGGGGGGACCTCCTCGGGTGAGCAGTACTTC
NA	TRBV12-3/TRBV12-4	NA	TRBJ2-1	CASSAAVNEQFF	TGTGCCAGCAGTGCCGCGGTCAATGAGCAGTTCTTC
NA	TRBV18	NA	TRBJ1-1	CASSPERSTEAFF	TGTGCCAGCTCACCAGAAAGGAGTACTGAAGCTTTCTTT
NA	TRBV30	few	TRBJ1-5	CAWSVSRRQPQHF	TGTGCCTGGAGTGTCTCAAGGAGGCAGCCCCAGCATTTT
TRBD1	TRBV18	NA	TRBJ1-4	CASSPGQGWEKLFF	TGTGCCAGCTCACCGGGACAGGGATGGGAAAAACTGTTTTTT
TRBD1	TRBV7-9	NA	TRBJ1-1	CASVDRGNTEAFF	TGTGCCAGCGTGGACAGGGGGAACACTGAAGCTTTCTTT
NA	TRBV3-1/TRBV3-2	NA	TRBJ2-2	CASSRARESGELFF	TGTGCCAGCAGCCGCGCCCGGGAATCCGGGGAGCTGTTTTTT
NA	TRBV6-5	NA	TRBJ2-3	CASSKLASSTDTQYF	TGTGCCAGCAGTAAGCTAGCATCCTCCACAGATACGCAGTATTTT
NA	TRBV6-2/TRBV6-3	NA	TRBJ1-6	CASSYSSGTPLHF	TGTGCCAGCAGTTACTCCTCCGGTACGCCCCTCCACTTT
NA	TRBV19	NA	TRBJ2-7	CASSISRGYEQYF	TGTGCCAGTAGTATTAGCAGGGGCTACGAGCAGTACTTC
TRBD1	TRBV28	NA	TRBJ2-7	CASGDRPREQYF	TGTGCCAGCGGGGACAGGCCGAGGGAGCAGTACTTC
TRBD2	TRBV2	NA	TRBJ2-2	CARGGTSGGHTGELFF	TGTGCCCGCGGGGGGACTAGCGGGGGACACACCGGGGAGCTGTTTTTT
TRBD1	TRBV6-5	NA	TRBJ1-2	CASTQGETNYGYTF	TGTGCCAGCACACAGGGGGAAACTAACTATGGCTACACCTTC
NA	TRBV12-3/TRBV12-4	NA	TRBJ2-5	CASSHHETQYF	TGTGCCAGCAGTCATCATGAGACCCAGTACTTC